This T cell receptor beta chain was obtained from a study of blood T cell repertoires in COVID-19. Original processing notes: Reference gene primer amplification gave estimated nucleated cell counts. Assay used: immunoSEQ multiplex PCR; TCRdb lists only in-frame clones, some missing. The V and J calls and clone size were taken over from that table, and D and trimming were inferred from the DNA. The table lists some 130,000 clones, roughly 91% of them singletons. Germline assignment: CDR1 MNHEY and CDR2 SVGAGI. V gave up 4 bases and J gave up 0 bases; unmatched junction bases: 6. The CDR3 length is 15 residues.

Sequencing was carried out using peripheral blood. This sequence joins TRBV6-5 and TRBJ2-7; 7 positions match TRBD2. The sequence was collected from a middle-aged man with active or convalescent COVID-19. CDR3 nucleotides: TGTGCCAGCAGTTTTGGGAGGGCGAGCTCCTACGAGCAGTACTTC. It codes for CASSFGRASSYEQYF.